This entry describes one TCR beta chain. Its specific antigen is unknown. Base qualities are not at hand, and no much larger clone is one base apart. This sample stems from a study of sequential checkpoint blockade in melanoma (dated by TCRdb to about 2019). Turning to the overall study: In a 1:1 randomization, patients received either first-line nivolumab then ipilimumab (arm A) or ipilimumab then nivolumab (arm B). Maintenance nivolumab was given following each of the two trial sequences.

TCRbeta CDR3 regions were immunosequenced from genomic DNA with the immunoSEQ Assay. Genomic DNA was amplified by bias-controlled multiplex PCR before high-throughput sequencing. The original methods were these. To quantify the absolute abundance of each unique TCRbeta CDR3 region, the sequences were collapsed and filtered. Clonality, defined as 1 minus Pielou's evenness, was calculated using productive rearrangements only. A previously published method was used to identify clones with significantly greater frequencies in on-treatment samples than in baseline samples. TCRdb took over this immuneACCESS table, retaining in-frame rearrangements with V and J assigned. Such tables are incomplete; in checked studies, under half of the missing clones stem from an unresolved V gene, and the remainder is unexplained. V and J calls and clone size follow that table, whereas D and trimming were derived from the DNA. The sample records under 9,000 clones, around three fifths of which are singletons. In total, the top ten clones hold 50% of the sample.

Relative to germline, V is 5 bases shorter and J is 6 bases shorter, with 20 bases between their ends. The CDR3 goes from the cysteine to the phenylalanine over 15 residues. Only CDR3 DNA is held: 45 bases, read in frame from base 1. From the germline V gene, CDR1 is SNHLY and CDR2 is FYNNEI. The treatment or condition label for this specimen denotes: randomized to nivolumab then ipilimumab (arm A) or the reverse (arm B). No trial patient had received prior DNA-damaging chemotherapy. A FACS Aria II flow cytometer was used to sort live CD3+CD8+ cells that were negative for CD19 and CD56 from thawed PBMCs. Samples were obtained from patients with melanoma enrolled in CheckMate 064, a randomized, open-label phase II trial of sequential checkpoint blockade. Peripheral blood mononuclear cells were collected by leukapheresis, purified using Ficoll-Paque, and frozen in human serum containing approximately 9.4% DMSO. Immediately after sorting, the purity of sorted blood CD3+CD8+ cells was verified to be >98%, after which DNA was extracted.

What the authors observed across the whole study: Larger, independent patient cohorts are needed to validate the response-prediction model that combines TCR metrics and mutation burden.

The chain couples TRBV2 to TRBJ2-7; TRBD1 is possibly the D segment (6 matching bases). The clonotype comes from a human patient with melanoma. Some clones in this sample may be carry-over from other donors' samples. The sample was CD8+ T cells sorted from blood (inferred from file names), taken from a patient given nivolumab and ipilimumab in sequence. At the DNA level, the sequence is TGTGCCAGCAGTCTATACAGGGTTGGGGGTATCGAGCAGTACTTC. Translated, it reads CASSLYRVGGIEQYF.